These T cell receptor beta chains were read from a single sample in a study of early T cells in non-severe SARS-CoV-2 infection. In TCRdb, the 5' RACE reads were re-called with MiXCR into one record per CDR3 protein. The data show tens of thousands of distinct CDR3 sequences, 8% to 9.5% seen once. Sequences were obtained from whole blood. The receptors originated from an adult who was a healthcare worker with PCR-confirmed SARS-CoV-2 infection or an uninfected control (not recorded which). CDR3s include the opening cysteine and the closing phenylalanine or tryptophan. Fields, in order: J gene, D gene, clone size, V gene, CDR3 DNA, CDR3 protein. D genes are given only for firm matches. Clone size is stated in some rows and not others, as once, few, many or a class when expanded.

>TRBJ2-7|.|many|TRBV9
TGTGCCAGCAGCGTGAGGGATAGCGGCGAGCAGTACTTC
CASSVRDSGEQYF
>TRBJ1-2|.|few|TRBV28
TGTGCCAGCAGCCAGGAGGGTAGCGGAGTCTATGGCTACACCTTC
CASSQEGSGVYGYTF
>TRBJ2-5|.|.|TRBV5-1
TGCGCCTCCAGCCGGGCCGGGGGCAGGCCGAAGACCCAGTACTTC
CASSRAGGRPKTQYF
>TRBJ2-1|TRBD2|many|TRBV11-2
TGTGCCAGCAGCTTAGAGTCGGGGGGAGTATCTGAGCAGTTCTTC
CASSLESGGVSEQFF
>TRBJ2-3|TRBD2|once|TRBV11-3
TGTGCCAGCAGCCCCGGGGGAGGGCCCACAGATACGCAGTATTTT
CASSPGGGPTDTQYF
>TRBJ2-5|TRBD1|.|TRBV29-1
TGCAGCGTGGGGACAGGGAAAGAGACCCAGTACTTC
CSVGTGKETQYF
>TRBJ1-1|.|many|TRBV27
TGTGCCAGCAGTTGGGGGATCACAGGGTTGGGAACTGAAGCTTTCTTT
CASSWGITGLGTEAFF
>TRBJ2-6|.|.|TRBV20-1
TGCAGTGCCAGGGGCATCTCTGGGGCCAACGTCCTGACTTTC
CSARGISGANVLTF
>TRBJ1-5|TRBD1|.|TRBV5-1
TGCGCCAGCAGTCCCGGGACAGGGGGTGCTCAGCCCCAGCATTTT
CASSPGTGGAQPQHF
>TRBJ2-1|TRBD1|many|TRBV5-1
TGCGCCAGCAGCTTGCGGACAGGGAGTACGCAGGAGCAGTTCTTC
CASSLRTGSTQEQFF
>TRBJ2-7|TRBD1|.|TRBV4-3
TGCGCCAGCAGCCCCGGACAGGGGGCGCCCAGCTACGAGCAGTACTTC
CASSPGQGAPSYEQYF
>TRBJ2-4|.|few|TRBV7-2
TGTGCCAGCAGCTCCTTTAGTCCGGGAAACATTCAGTACTTC
CASSSFSPGNIQYF
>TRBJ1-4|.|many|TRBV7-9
TGTGCCAGCAGCTTACGGGGGAATAATGAAAAACTGTTTTTT
CASSLRGNNEKLFF
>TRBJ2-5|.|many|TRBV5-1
TGCGCCAGCAGCTTGTATGGGGAGCAAGAGACCCAGTACTTC
CASSLYGEQETQYF
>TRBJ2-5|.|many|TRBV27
TGTGCCAGCAGAACAGGGTGGGAGACCCAGTACTTC
CASRTGWETQYF
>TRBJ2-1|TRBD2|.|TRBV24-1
TGTGCCACCAGTGATTCTAGCGGGAGGTACCAGTTCTTC
CATSDSSGRYQFF
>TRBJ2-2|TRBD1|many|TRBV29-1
TGCAGCGCAGGGGGCAACAGGGTTGGCGGGGAGCTGTTTTTT
CSAGGNRVGGELFF
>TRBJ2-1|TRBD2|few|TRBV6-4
TGTGCCAGCAGTGACTCTAGCGGGAGTTACAATGAGCAGTTCTTC
CASSDSSGSYNEQFF
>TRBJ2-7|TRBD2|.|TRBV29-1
TGCAGCGGGACGACTGAGGCTAGCGGGGGTTACGAGCAGTACTTC
CSGTTEASGGYEQYF
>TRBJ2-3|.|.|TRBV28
TGTGCCAGCAGGAAAGGACCTAGCACAGATACGCAGTATTTT
CASRKGPSTDTQYF
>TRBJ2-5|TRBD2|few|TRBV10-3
TGTGCCATCGGGGAGGGAAAAGAGACCCAGTACTTC
CAIGEGKETQYF
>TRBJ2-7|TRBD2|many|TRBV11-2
TGTGCCAGCAGCTTAGACCGAGCGGGGACTAGCTCCTACGAGCAGTACTTC
CASSLDRAGTSSYEQYF
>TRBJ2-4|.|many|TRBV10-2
TGCGCCAGCAGTGAGTTGAGGGCAGGGGGGCATATAGCCAAAAACATTCAGTACTTC
CASSELRAGGHIAKNIQYF
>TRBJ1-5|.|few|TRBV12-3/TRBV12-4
TGTGCCAGCAGTTTCGCGGCGGCGGGACAGCCCCAGCATTTT
CASSFAAAGQPQHF
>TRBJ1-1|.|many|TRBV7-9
TGTGCCAGTGTTGGGGGCCTGAACACTGAAGCTTTCTTT
CASVGGLNTEAFF
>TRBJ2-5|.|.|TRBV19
TGTGCCAGTAGTGGTAGGGAGCGAGAGACCCAGTACTTC
CASSGRERETQYF
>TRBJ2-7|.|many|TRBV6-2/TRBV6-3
TGTGCCAGCAGCCTGAATCCATCAATTGTCTACGAGCAGTACTTC
CASSLNPSIVYEQYF
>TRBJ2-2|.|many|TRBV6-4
TGTGCCAGCAGTGAAGGGGAAGCCGGGGAGCTGTTTTTT
CASSEGEAGELFF
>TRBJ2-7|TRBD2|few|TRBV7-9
TGTGCCAGCAGCCAACTAGCGGGTTCCTACGAGCAGTACTTC
CASSQLAGSYEQYF
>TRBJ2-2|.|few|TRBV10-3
TGTGCCATCAGTGAGCGGCAGCGCAAGCAGACCGGGGAGCTGTTTTTT
CAISERQRKQTGELFF
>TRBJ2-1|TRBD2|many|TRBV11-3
TGTGCCAGCAGCCCATCCGGGACTAGCGGGAACAATGAGCAGTTCTTC
CASSPSGTSGNNEQFF
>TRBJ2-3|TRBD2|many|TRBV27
TGTGCCAGCGGAATAGCGGGAGGGGATGATACGCAGTATTTT
CASGIAGGDDTQYF
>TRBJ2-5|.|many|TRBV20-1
TGCAGTGCTAGAGAACAAGGGCGGGAGACCCAGTACTTC
CSAREQGRETQYF
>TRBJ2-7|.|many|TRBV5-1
TGCGCCAGCAGCTTGGGGTATGGAAGCTCCTACGAGCAGTACTTC
CASSLGYGSSYEQYF
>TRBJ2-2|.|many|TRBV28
TGTGCCAGCAGCCCGCCCGTCATGGGCACCGGGGAGCTGTTTTTT
CASSPPVMGTGELFF
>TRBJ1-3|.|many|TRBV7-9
TGTGCCAGCAGCCCAAGTGCTGGAAACACCATATATTTT
CASSPSAGNTIYF
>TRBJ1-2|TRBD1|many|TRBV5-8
TGTGCCAGCAGCCCCTGGGACAGGAGCGGGGATGGCTACACCTTC
CASSPWDRSGDGYTF
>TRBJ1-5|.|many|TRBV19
TGTGCCAGCACCAAAGGGGCGGAGAGCAATCAGCCCCAGCATTTT
CASTKGAESNQPQHF
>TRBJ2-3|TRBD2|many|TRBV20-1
TGCAGTGTTCCTAAGGCGGGAGCGGCAGATACGCAGTATTTT
CSVPKAGAADTQYF
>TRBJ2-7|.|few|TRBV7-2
TGTGCCAGCAGAATCCCAGGGGGGGAGCAGTACTTC
CASRIPGGEQYF
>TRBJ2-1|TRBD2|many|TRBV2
TGTGCCAGCAGGACCGGGACTAGCGGGAGGGCCGTCAATGAGCAGTTCTTC
CASRTGTSGRAVNEQFF
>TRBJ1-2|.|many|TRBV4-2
TGTGCCAGCAGCCAAGACGCAGGGGAAAACTATGGCTACACCTTC
CASSQDAGENYGYTF
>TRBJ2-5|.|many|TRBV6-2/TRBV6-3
TGTGCCAGCAGCCCTAGGGGGACCCAGTACTTC
CASSPRGTQYF
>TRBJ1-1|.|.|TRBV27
TGTGCCAGCAGTTTATCGAGGCGGGGGTTGAACACTGAAGCTTTCTTT
CASSLSRRGLNTEAFF
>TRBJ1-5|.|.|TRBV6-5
TGTGCCAGCAGCCCGGTCCGACATCGGGACGTTAGCAATCAGCCCCAGCATTTT
CASSPVRHRDVSNQPQHF
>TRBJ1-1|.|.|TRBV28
TGTGCCAGCAGTTTTGGGGGTGAAGCTTTCTTT
CASSFGGEAFF
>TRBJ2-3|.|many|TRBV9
TGTGCCAGCAGCGTAGCTACGAGCGGTAGCACAGATACGCAGTATTTT
CASSVATSGSTDTQYF
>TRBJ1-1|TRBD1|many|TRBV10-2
TGCGCCAGCAGGGATGGGGGACCGGGACAGGGTATCATGAACACTGAAGCTTTCTTT
CASRDGGPGQGIMNTEAFF
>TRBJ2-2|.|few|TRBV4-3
TGCGCCAGCAGCCAAGGGGAGGCCGGGGAGCTGTTTTTT
CASSQGEAGELFF
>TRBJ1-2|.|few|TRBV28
TGTGCCAGTCACGGCGCTAACTATGGCTACACCTTC
CASHGANYGYTF
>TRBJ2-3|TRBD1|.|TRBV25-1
TGTGCCAGCAGTGCGGGACAGCCAGTAGCAGATACGCAGTATTTT
CASSAGQPVADTQYF
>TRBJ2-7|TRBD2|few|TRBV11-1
TGTGCCAGCAGTTGGACTAGCGGAAGCTCCTACGAGCAGTACTTC
CASSWTSGSSYEQYF
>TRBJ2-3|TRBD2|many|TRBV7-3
TGTGCCAGCAGCTTATCGGGACTAGCGGGAGTAGGAGATACGCAGTATTTT
CASSLSGLAGVGDTQYF
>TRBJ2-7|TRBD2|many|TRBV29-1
TGCAGCGTTGAGGCCTCCCTCCTCAGCGGGAGGGCCGGGGCCTACGAGCAGTACTTC
CSVEASLLSGRAGAYEQYF
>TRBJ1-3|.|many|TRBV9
TGTGCCAGCAGCGTGACAGTAGGGAACACCATATATTTT
CASSVTVGNTIYF
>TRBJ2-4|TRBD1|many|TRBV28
TGTGCCAGCAGGGGGAAACAGGGGGCGCAAAGACGAGCCAAAAACATTCAGTACTTC
CASRGKQGAQRRAKNIQYF
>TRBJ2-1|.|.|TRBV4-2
TGTGCCAGCAGCCAAGACGGGGGAGGCCCCTACAATGAGCAGTTCTTC
CASSQDGGGPYNEQFF
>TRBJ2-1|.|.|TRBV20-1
TGCAGTCCAGGCGGATTGAGCTCCTACAATGAGCAGTTCTTC
CSPGGLSSYNEQFF
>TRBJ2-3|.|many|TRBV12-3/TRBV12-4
TGTGCCAGCAGCCAGACAGGGAGGAGGACAGATACGCAGTATTTT
CASSQTGRRTDTQYF
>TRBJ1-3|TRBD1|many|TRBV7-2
TGTGCCAGTGGGCAGGGCAGGGGGTACACCATATATTTT
CASGQGRGYTIYF